This TCR beta chain was sequenced during a study of T-cell reconstitution after alpha-beta-depleted transplantation in children. Unique molecular identifiers were used to barcode this TCRbeta library. TCRdb fed the PCR reads into MiXCR, producing one record per CDR3 protein. The sample has approximately 400,000 distinct CDR3 sequences, around 9.9% seen once. This specimen consisted of PBMCs from the stem cell graft donor, obtained from the stem cell graft. This receptor was identified in a human donor who donated a stem cell graft to a child with acute myeloid leukemia.

In DNA, the CDR3 is TGTGCCAGCAGCTTGGAGCCTCCGGGACTAGCGTATAATGAGCAGTTCTTC. It encodes CASSLEPPGLAYNEQFF. V and J are TRBV5-5 and TRBJ2-1; 10 bases are a match to TRBD2. The CDR3 has 17 amino acids. V trimming: 0 bases; J trimming: 7 bases; junction bases outside the gene matches: 10. The germline gives CDR1 SGHKS, CDR2 YYEKEE (reference sequence).